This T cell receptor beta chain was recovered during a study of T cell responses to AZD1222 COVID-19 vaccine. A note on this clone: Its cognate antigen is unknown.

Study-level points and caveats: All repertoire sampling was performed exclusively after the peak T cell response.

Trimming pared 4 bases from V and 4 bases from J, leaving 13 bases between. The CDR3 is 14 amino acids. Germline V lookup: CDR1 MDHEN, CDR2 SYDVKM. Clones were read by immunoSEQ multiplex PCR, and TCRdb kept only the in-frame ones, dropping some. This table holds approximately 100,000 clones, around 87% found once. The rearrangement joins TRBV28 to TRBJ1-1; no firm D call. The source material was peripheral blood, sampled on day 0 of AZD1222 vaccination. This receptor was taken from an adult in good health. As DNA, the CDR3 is TGTGCCAGCAGTTCTCTCCCTCCGGGCACTGAAGCTTTCTTT. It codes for CASSSLPPGTEAFF. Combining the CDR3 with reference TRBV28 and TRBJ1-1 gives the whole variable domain DVKVTQSSRYLVKRTGEKVFLECVQDMDHENMFWYRQDPGLGLRLIYFSYDVKMKEKGDIPEGYSVSREKKERFSLILESASTNQTSMYLCASSSLPPGTEAFFGQGTRLTVV.